These T cell receptor beta chains were read from a single sample in a study of blood T cell repertoires in COVID-19. Method: immunoSEQ multiplex PCR; TCRdb's copy keeps in-frame clones and lacks some. The table includes about 44,000 clones, approximately 79% detected once. The sequenced sample was peripheral blood. Receptors originate from a human donor in a cohort sampled during active COVID-19. The CDR3 runs from the conserved cysteine through the conserved F or W. Each record gives: J gene, D gene, clone size, V gene, CDR3 protein, CDR3 DNA. D genes are given only for firm matches. Only some rows state a clone size, as once, few, many or a class for expanded clones.

j_gene: TRBJ2-3; d_gene: -; abundance: -; v_gene: TRBV9; CDR3aa: CASSVAGDTQYF; CDR3nt: TGTGCCAGCAGCGTAGCAGGAGATACGCAGTATTTT
j_gene: TRBJ2-1; d_gene: -; abundance: -; v_gene: TRBV7-2; CDR3aa: CASSYLPGEQFF; CDR3nt: TGTGCCAGCAGCTACCTTCCCGGGGAGCAGTTCTTC
j_gene: TRBJ1-3; d_gene: TRBD1; abundance: -; v_gene: TRBV28; CDR3aa: CASSLPGTASGNTIYF; CDR3nt: TGTGCCAGCAGTTTACCCGGGACAGCGTCTGGAAACACCATATATTTT
j_gene: TRBJ1-4; d_gene: TRBD1; abundance: once; v_gene: TRBV5-1; CDR3aa: CASSRTGFGEKLFF; CDR3nt: TGCGCCAGCAGCCGGACAGGGTTTGGTGAAAAACTGTTTTTT
j_gene: TRBJ2-1; d_gene: TRBD2; abundance: -; v_gene: TRBV6-5; CDR3aa: CASRRTRLSPGEQFF; CDR3nt: TGTGCCAGCAGAAGGACTAGGCTATCCCCTGGTGAGCAGTTCTTC
j_gene: TRBJ2-5; d_gene: -; abundance: once; v_gene: TRBV20-1; CDR3aa: CSASLVGGHQETQYF; CDR3nt: TGCAGTGCTAGTTTGGTGGGGGGGCACCAAGAGACCCAGTACTTC
j_gene: TRBJ2-5; d_gene: TRBD2; abundance: -; v_gene: TRBV7-7; CDR3aa: CASSRTSWETQYF; CDR3nt: TGTGCCAGCAGTCGGACTAGCTGGGAGACCCAGTACTTC
j_gene: TRBJ1-5; d_gene: TRBD1; abundance: -; v_gene: TRBV19; CDR3aa: CASSIGPGQGSNQPQHF; CDR3nt: TGTGCCAGTAGTATAGGGCCGGGACAGGGGTCCAATCAGCCCCAGCATTTT
j_gene: TRBJ1-1; d_gene: -; abundance: -; v_gene: TRBV2; CDR3aa: CASRSADNTEAFF; CDR3nt: TGTGCCAGCAGGTCTGCGGATAACACTGAAGCTTTCTTT
j_gene: TRBJ2-1; d_gene: TRBD2; abundance: -; v_gene: TRBV3-1/TRBV3-2; CDR3aa: CASSQGLAGVNNEQFF; CDR3nt: TGTGCCAGCAGCCAAGGACTAGCGGGGGTTAACAATGAGCAGTTCTTC
j_gene: TRBJ1-1; d_gene: TRBD1; abundance: -; v_gene: TRBV4-1; CDR3aa: CASSQGHETGVTEAFF; CDR3nt: TGCGCCAGCAGCCAGGGACACGAGACAGGGGTCACTGAAGCTTTCTTT
j_gene: TRBJ1-2; d_gene: -; abundance: -; v_gene: TRBV27; CDR3aa: CASSLGQSNYGYTF; CDR3nt: TGTGCCAGCAGTTTAGGACAGTCTAACTATGGCTACACCTTC
j_gene: TRBJ2-2; d_gene: -; abundance: -; v_gene: TRBV6-2/TRBV6-3; CDR3aa: CASSSGRGYTGELFF; CDR3nt: TGTGCCAGCAGTTCGGGCAGGGGATACACCGGGGAGCTGTTTTTT
j_gene: TRBJ2-1; d_gene: -; abundance: -; v_gene: TRBV18; CDR3aa: CASSPPGHTYNEQFF; CDR3nt: TGTGCCAGCTCACCCCCGGGACATACCTACAATGAGCAGTTCTTC
j_gene: TRBJ1-2; d_gene: -; abundance: -; v_gene: TRBV18; CDR3aa: CASSPDSVGGYTF; CDR3nt: TGTGCCAGCTCACCCGACAGCGTGGGAGGCTACACCTTC
j_gene: TRBJ1-4; d_gene: TRBD1; abundance: -; v_gene: TRBV29-1; CDR3aa: CSAGQIDEKLFF; CDR3nt: TGCAGCGCGGGACAGATTGATGAAAAACTGTTTTTT
j_gene: TRBJ1-6; d_gene: TRBD1; abundance: -; v_gene: TRBV3-1/TRBV3-2; CDR3aa: CASSPTGVLGDSPLHF; CDR3nt: TGTGCCAGCAGCCCGACAGGGGTCCTCGGGGATTCACCCCTCCACTTT
j_gene: TRBJ1-1; d_gene: TRBD1; abundance: -; v_gene: TRBV24-1; CDR3aa: CATSDSGTGGTEAFF; CDR3nt: TGTGCCACCAGTGATTCAGGGACAGGGGGCACTGAAGCTTTCTTT
j_gene: TRBJ2-7; d_gene: TRBD1; abundance: -; v_gene: TRBV7-8; CDR3aa: CASSPRDSTFEQYF; CDR3nt: TGTGCCAGCAGCCCCCGGGACAGCACCTTCGAGCAGTACTTC
j_gene: TRBJ1-6; d_gene: -; abundance: -; v_gene: TRBV5-1; CDR3aa: CASSLEPRSPLHF; CDR3nt: TGCGCCAGCAGCTTGGAGCCGCGTTCACCCCTCCACTTT
j_gene: TRBJ2-1; d_gene: -; abundance: -; v_gene: TRBV3-1/TRBV3-2; CDR3aa: CASSQEWGPNEQFF; CDR3nt: TGTGCCAGCAGCCAAGAGTGGGGGCCCAATGAGCAGTTCTTC
j_gene: TRBJ1-6; d_gene: -; abundance: once; v_gene: TRBV27; CDR3aa: CASSFSWSSYNSPLHF; CDR3nt: TGTGCCAGCAGTTTTTCGTGGAGCTCCTATAATTCACCCCTCCACTTT
j_gene: TRBJ1-3; d_gene: TRBD1; abundance: -; v_gene: TRBV12-5; CDR3aa: CASGKGQGNGNTIYF; CDR3nt: TGTGCTAGTGGAAAGGGACAGGGAAATGGAAACACCATATATTTT
j_gene: TRBJ2-2; d_gene: TRBD1; abundance: -; v_gene: TRBV28; CDR3aa: CASDGTGNTGELFF; CDR3nt: TGTGCCAGCGACGGGACAGGGAACACCGGGGAGCTGTTTTTT
j_gene: TRBJ2-2; d_gene: -; abundance: -; v_gene: TRBV12-3/TRBV12-4; CDR3aa: CASRASGELFF; CDR3nt: TGTGCCAGCAGGGCTAGCGGGGAGCTGTTTTTT
j_gene: TRBJ2-3; d_gene: -; abundance: -; v_gene: TRBV10-3; CDR3aa: CAISESGQGFTDTQYF; CDR3nt: TGTGCCATCAGTGAGTCTGGGCAGGGTTTCACAGATACGCAGTATTTT
j_gene: TRBJ2-2; d_gene: TRBD1; abundance: -; v_gene: TRBV19; CDR3aa: CASSIEGTGTSGELFF; CDR3nt: TGTGCCAGTAGTATAGAAGGGACAGGGACCAGCGGGGAGCTGTTTTTT
j_gene: TRBJ2-7; d_gene: -; abundance: -; v_gene: TRBV10-2; CDR3aa: CASSDRGNEQYF; CDR3nt: TGCGCCAGCAGTGACAGGGGAAACGAGCAGTACTTC
j_gene: TRBJ1-2; d_gene: -; abundance: once; v_gene: TRBV2; CDR3aa: CASSVFTRAGYTF; CDR3nt: TGTGCCAGCAGTGTTTTTACCAGGGCTGGCTACACCTTC
j_gene: TRBJ1-1; d_gene: TRBD1; abundance: -; v_gene: TRBV5-1; CDR3aa: CASSLGTGGFGNTEAFF; CDR3nt: TGCGCCAGCAGCCTAGGGACAGGGGGCTTCGGGAACACTGAAGCTTTCTTT
j_gene: TRBJ1-5; d_gene: TRBD1; abundance: -; v_gene: TRBV19; CDR3aa: CASSIGQGWQPQHF; CDR3nt: TGTGCCAGTAGTATAGGACAGGGCTGGCAGCCCCAGCATTTT
j_gene: TRBJ1-6; d_gene: TRBD1; abundance: -; v_gene: TRBV9; CDR3aa: CASSVGQGSSYNSPLHF; CDR3nt: TGTGCCAGCAGCGTAGGACAGGGATCCTCCTATAATTCACCCCTCCACTTT
j_gene: TRBJ1-5; d_gene: -; abundance: -; v_gene: TRBV19; CDR3aa: CASSISFNQPQHF; CDR3nt: TGTGCCAGTAGTATCTCTTTCAATCAGCCCCAGCATTTT
j_gene: TRBJ2-1; d_gene: TRBD2; abundance: -; v_gene: TRBV30; CDR3aa: CAWRRASGTFEQFF; CDR3nt: TGTGCCTGGAGGAGGGCTAGCGGGACTTTCGAGCAGTTCTTC
j_gene: TRBJ1-1; d_gene: -; abundance: -; v_gene: TRBV5-1; CDR3aa: CASSSSPPEAFF; CDR3nt: TGCGCCAGCAGCTCCTCTCCCCCTGAAGCTTTCTTT
j_gene: TRBJ1-3; d_gene: TRBD1; abundance: -; v_gene: TRBV7-9; CDR3aa: CASSTTRDRVWGAGNTIYF; CDR3nt: TGTGCCAGCAGCACCACCCGGGACAGGGTTTGGGGGGCTGGAAACACCATATATTTT
j_gene: TRBJ2-1; d_gene: -; abundance: -; v_gene: TRBV7-9; CDR3aa: CASSFGETNEQFF; CDR3nt: TGTGCCAGCAGCTTCGGGGAGACCAATGAGCAGTTCTTC
j_gene: TRBJ1-1; d_gene: -; abundance: -; v_gene: TRBV11-2; CDR3aa: CASQTPLNTEAFF; CDR3nt: TGTGCCAGCCAGACACCGTTGAACACTGAAGCTTTCTTT
j_gene: TRBJ2-1; d_gene: TRBD2; abundance: -; v_gene: TRBV19; CDR3aa: CASSSLQRGGFVEQFF; CDR3nt: TGTGCCAGTAGTAGTCTTCAGCGGGGGGGGTTTGTTGAGCAGTTCTTC
j_gene: TRBJ1-4; d_gene: TRBD1; abundance: -; v_gene: TRBV2; CDR3aa: CASTRDRNEKLFF; CDR3nt: TGTGCCAGCACCCGGGACAGGAATGAAAAACTGTTTTTT
j_gene: TRBJ1-4; d_gene: TRBD1; abundance: -; v_gene: TRBV5-6; CDR3aa: CASRIRAGGDEKLFF; CDR3nt: TGTGCCAGCAGGATAAGGGCAGGGGGCGATGAAAAACTGTTTTTT
j_gene: TRBJ1-5; d_gene: -; abundance: -; v_gene: TRBV5-6; CDR3aa: CASSLARRQPQHF; CDR3nt: TGTGCCAGCAGCTTGGCAAGGCGGCAGCCCCAGCATTTT
j_gene: TRBJ1-6; d_gene: TRBD1; abundance: few; v_gene: TRBV14; CDR3aa: CASSPSGGSPLHF; CDR3nt: TGTGCCAGCAGCCCCTCAGGGGGTTCACCCCTCCACTTT
j_gene: TRBJ2-3; d_gene: TRBD2; abundance: once; v_gene: TRBV28; CDR3aa: CASSLPWGGLTDTQYF; CDR3nt: TGTGCCAGCAGTTTACCCTGGGGGGGGTTAACAGATACGCAGTATTTT
j_gene: TRBJ1-5; d_gene: TRBD1; abundance: -; v_gene: TRBV4-1; CDR3aa: CASSTGTVLQPQHF; CDR3nt: TGCGCCAGCAGCACTGGGACAGTTCTTCAGCCCCAGCATTTT